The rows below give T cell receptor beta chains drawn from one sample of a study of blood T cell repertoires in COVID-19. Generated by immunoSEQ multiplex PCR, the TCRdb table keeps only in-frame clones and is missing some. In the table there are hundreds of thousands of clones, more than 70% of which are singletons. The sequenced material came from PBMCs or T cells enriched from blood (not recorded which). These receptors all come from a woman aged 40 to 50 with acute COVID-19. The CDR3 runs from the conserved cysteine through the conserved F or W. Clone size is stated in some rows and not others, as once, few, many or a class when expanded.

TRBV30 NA CAWSPYTEAFF
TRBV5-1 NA CASSLWGDDTEAFF
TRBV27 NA CASRDRATSYNSPLHF
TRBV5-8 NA CASSLVLETQYF
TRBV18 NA CASSPRGQPDEKLFF
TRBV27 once CASSPQGRFSTEAFF
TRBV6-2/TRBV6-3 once CASTPEGASSGELFF
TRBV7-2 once CASAPLIFSRAPKNIQYF
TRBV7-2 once CASSTGQESGKLFF
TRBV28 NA CARSFVTGGTDTQYF
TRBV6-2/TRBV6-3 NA CASSSTGGLDQPQHF
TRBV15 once CATSRDYSHTEAFF
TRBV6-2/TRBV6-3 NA CASSSKLAAPETQYF
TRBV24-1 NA CATSDPAGTSTDTQYF
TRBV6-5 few CASYTGTYGYTF
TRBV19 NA CASTHTNMGGHVGNQPQHF
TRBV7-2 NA CASSLGSGRMYEQFF
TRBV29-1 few CSVDGTSDTDTQYF
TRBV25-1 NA CASSDPGLTNEQFF
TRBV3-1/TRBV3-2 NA CASSQNGDYGYTF
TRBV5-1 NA CASSLARVNGYTF
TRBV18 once CASSPQLQGVDYGYTF
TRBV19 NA CASATGPGYTF
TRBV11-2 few CASSRWSEQFF
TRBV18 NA CASSPGDRRANYGYTF